Presented here are 11 T cell receptor beta chains from one specimen sequenced in a study of beta chain features in type 1 diabetes. Every isolated RNA sample was fully reverse transcribed, so sequencing captured expressed TCRB transcripts. TCRdb keeps only in-frame clones here, not all; method: immunoSEQ multiplex PCR. Counted here are more than 150,000 clones, around an eighth occurring once; the ten biggest clones make up 0.62%. The sample was central memory CD4+ T cells from blood. The receptors come from a young woman in good health.

There are a few counts of this clone. CDR3 residues: CAWSALAGTYEQYF. CDR3 coding DNA: TGTGCCTGGAGTGCCCTGGCGGGGACCTACGAGCAGTACTTC. This rearrangement joins TRBV30 to TRBJ2-7, with D maybe TRBD2 (6 bases). CDR1 is GTSNPN and CDR2 is SVGIG in the germline V gene (reference sequence). CDR3 length equals 14 residues. Trimming stripped 1 base from V and 2 bases from J, with 12 bases between.

The chain has TRBV7-9 and TRBJ2-7; TRBD2 is a possible D gene (5 bases). CDR1 and CDR2 (germline): SEHNR, FQNEAQ (reference sequence). Deletions cut 5 bases from V and 6 bases from J, with 17 bases between. The CDR3 sequence is 14 residues long. CDR3 DNA sequence: TGTGCCAGCAGCCAGGACTGGATGGTGGCCGAGCAGTACTTC. Its protein product is CASSQDWMVAEQYF.

The chain couples TRBV7-2 to TRBJ2-7, with 10 nucleotides matching TRBD2. V lost 4 bases, J lost 6 bases, and 3 bases stayed unmatched. Germline CDR1 reads SGHTA; CDR2 reads FQGNSA. CDR3 length: 13 residues. For the CDR3, the DNA is TGTGCCAGCAGCTATAGCGGGAGGAGCGAGCAGTACTTC. It translates to CASSYSGRSEQYF.

This clone has a handful of counts. The chain couples TRBV20-1 to TRBJ2-1, with no clear D. Germline CDR1 is DFQATT and CDR2 is SNEGSKA (reference sequence). Trimming stripped 7 bases from V and 0 bases from J, with 4 bases between. CDR3 length: 11 amino acids. The CDR3 bases are TGCAGTGGAGTCTCCTACAATGAGCAGTTCTTC. Protein: CSGVSYNEQFF.

The chain employs TRBV5-1 and TRBJ2-5; a possible D gene is TRBD1 (6 bases). There are 16 residues in the CDR3. Germline lookup yields CDR1 SGHRS and CDR2 YFSETQ. With 4 bases removed from V and 5 bases from J, the gap between germline ends came to 21 bases. The CDR3 reads CASSLIPGTRGETQYF. The CDR3 DNA reads as TGCGCCAGCAGCCTAATCCCCGGGACACGGGGCGAGACCCAGTACTTC.

This clone has a handful of counts. The chain joins TRBV7-2 to TRBJ2-3; a possible D gene is TRBD2 (5 bases). Germline V gene lookup returns CDR1 SGHTA and CDR2 FQGNSA. CDR3 length equals 13 residues. V lost 7 bases and J lost 5, with 13 bases in between. CDR3 protein: CASTPMGRDTQYF. CDR3 in DNA: TGTGCCAGCACCCCTATGGGGAGAGATACGCAGTATTTT.

V and J are TRBV28 and TRBJ2-7; possibly TRBD2 for D (7 bases). Germline V CDR1 and CDR2: MDHEN, SYDVKM. The ends were cut back, 5 bases at V and 3 bases at J, with 20 bases in the middle. The CDR3 extends over 16 amino acids. CDR3 sequence: CASSTLGGTNLYEQYF. As DNA, the CDR3 is TGTGCCAGCAGTACCTTGGGGGGGACAAACCTCTACGAGCAGTACTTC.

This clone was seen a few times. This chain's CDR3 is CASSLRAGGNTGELFF. As DNA, the CDR3 is TGTGCCAGCAGTTTAAGGGCGGGAGGAAACACCGGGGAGCTGTTTTTT. V and J are TRBV27 and TRBJ2-2, with 8 bases matching TRBD2. The CDR3 runs to 16 residues. Trimming removed 2 bases from V and 2 bases from J; junction bases left unmatched: 4. Germline CDR1 reads MNHEY; CDR2 reads SMNVEV (reference sequence).

This clone was picked up a small number of times. The chain carries TRBV5-1 and TRBJ1-2; D ambiguous. The V gene lost 4 bases and the J gene lost 8 bases, with 30 bases spanning the gap. This CDR3 comprises 18 residues. CDR1 is SGHRS, CDR2 YFSETQ, per germline. CDR3 bases: TGCGCCAGCAGCCGTTTCTCTAACCAGGAAACGAATCTTCAGGGCTACACCTTC. This encodes CASSRFSNQETNLQGYTF.

This clone was observed a handful of times. V usage is TRBV18 and J usage is TRBJ2-5; 8 bases line up with TRBD1. V lost 1 base to trimming and J lost 5 bases; unmatched junction nucleotides: 6. The CDR3 has 15 amino acids. The V gene's germline CDR1 is KGHSH and CDR2 LQKENI. This chain's CDR3 is CASSPQGQGMETQYF. The CDR3 nucleotides are TGTGCCAGCTCACCACAAGGACAGGGCATGGAGACCCAGTACTTC.

V and J are TRBV2 and TRBJ2-7; unclear D gene. Germline CDR1 and CDR2: SNHLY and FYNNEI. This CDR3 spans 15 amino acids. Trimming removed 8 bases from V and 0 bases from J, with 17 bases in between. Written as DNA, the CDR3 is TGTGCCAGCCTCCCCACAGAGATGAGCTCCTACGAGCAGTACTTC. Its protein is CASLPTEMSSYEQYF.